The entry below gives a single T cell receptor beta chain sequence along with its context. Authors' processing steps: Cell counts per sample came from amplifying reference gene primers. TCRdb keeps only in-frame clones here, not all; method: immunoSEQ multiplex PCR. V and J calls and clone size are those listed in that table; D and trimming were worked out from the DNA. This sample has 50,000 or so clones; 80% to 90% occur once, and the top ten carry 10% to 15%. The record originates from a study of blood T cell repertoires in COVID-19. Study-level information: Collection of acute and convalescent COVID-19 samples took place in the United States, Italy and Spain. PBMCs, B-cell-depleted T cells, or T cells provided the cDNA or gDNA that made up the material.

This CDR3 has 16 residues. Per the germline V gene, CDR1 is SGHRS and CDR2 is YFSETQ. The V gene lost 0 bases and the J gene lost 3 bases, with 16 bases spanning the gap. The V call is TRBV5-1, the J call TRBJ2-7; weak D call: TRBD2 (6 bases). Material for sequencing was peripheral blood. This sequence was found in an elderly man with acute or convalescent COVID-19. CDR3 in DNA: TGCGCCAGCAGCTTGGCCGGGGGTACCATCATCTACGAGCAGTACTTC. Protein sequence: CASSLAGGTIIYEQYF.